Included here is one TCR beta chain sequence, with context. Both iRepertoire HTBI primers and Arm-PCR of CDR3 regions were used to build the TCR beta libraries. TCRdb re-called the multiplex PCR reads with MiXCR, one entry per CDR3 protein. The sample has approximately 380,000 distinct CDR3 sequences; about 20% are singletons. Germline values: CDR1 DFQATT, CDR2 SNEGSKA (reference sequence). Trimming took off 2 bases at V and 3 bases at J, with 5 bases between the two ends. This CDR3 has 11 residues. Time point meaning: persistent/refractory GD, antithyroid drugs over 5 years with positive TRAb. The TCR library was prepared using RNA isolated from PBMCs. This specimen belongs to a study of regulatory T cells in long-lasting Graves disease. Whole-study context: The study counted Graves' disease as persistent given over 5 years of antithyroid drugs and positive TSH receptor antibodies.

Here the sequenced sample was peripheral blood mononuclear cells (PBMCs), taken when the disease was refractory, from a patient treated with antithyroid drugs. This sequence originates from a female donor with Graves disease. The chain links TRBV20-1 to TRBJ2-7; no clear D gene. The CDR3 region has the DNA TGCAGTGCTAGAAACAACTACGAGCAGTACTTC. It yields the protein CSARNNYEQYF.